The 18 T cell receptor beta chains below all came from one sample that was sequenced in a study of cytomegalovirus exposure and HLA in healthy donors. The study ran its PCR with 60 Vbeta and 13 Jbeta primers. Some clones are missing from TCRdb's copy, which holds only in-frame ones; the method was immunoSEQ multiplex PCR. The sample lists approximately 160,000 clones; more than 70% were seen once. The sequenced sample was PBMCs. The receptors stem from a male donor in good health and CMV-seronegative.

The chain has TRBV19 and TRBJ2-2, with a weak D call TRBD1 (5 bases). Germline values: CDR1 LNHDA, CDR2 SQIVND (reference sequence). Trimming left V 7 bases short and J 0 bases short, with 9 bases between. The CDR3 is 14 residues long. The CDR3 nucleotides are TGTGCCAGTAATTCAGGGCCGAACACCGGGGAGCTGTTTTTT. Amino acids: CASNSGPNTGELFF.

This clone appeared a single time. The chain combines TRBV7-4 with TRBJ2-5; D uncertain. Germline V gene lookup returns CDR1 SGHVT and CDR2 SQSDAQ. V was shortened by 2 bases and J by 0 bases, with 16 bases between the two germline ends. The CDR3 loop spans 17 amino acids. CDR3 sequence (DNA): TGTGCCAGCAGCTTAAGGCGGTACAACCGGTACCAAGAGACCCAGTACTTC. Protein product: CASSLRRYNRYQETQYF.

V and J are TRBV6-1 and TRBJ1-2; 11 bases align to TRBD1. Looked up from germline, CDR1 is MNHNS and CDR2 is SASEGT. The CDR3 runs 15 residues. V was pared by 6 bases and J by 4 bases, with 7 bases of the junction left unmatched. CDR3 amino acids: CASRGGQGGGYGYTF. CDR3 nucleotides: TGTGCCAGCAGGGGGGGACAGGGGGGAGGCTATGGCTACACCTTC.

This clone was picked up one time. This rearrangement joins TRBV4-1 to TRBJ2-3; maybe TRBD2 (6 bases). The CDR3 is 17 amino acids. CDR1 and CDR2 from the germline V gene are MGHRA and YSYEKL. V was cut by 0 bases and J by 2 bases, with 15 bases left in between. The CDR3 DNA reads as TGCGCCAGCAGCCAAGATCTGGATAGCGGAACCACAGATACGCAGTATTTT. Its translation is CASSQDLDSGTTDTQYF.

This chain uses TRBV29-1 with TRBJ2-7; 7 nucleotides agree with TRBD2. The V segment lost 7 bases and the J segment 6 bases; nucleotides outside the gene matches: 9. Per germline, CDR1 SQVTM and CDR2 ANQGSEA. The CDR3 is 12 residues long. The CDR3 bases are TGCAGCGCCAGGGAGGGGATCGTCGAGCAGTACTTC. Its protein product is CSAREGIVEQYF.

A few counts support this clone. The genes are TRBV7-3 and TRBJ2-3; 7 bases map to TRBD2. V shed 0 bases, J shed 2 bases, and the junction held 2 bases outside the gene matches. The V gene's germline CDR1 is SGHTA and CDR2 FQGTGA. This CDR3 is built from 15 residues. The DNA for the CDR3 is TGTGCCAGCAGCTTAACGGGACTATCCACAGATACGCAGTATTTT. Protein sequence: CASSLTGLSTDTQYF. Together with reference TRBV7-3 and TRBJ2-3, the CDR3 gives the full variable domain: GAGVSQTPSNKVTEKGKYVELRCDPISGHTALYWYRQSLGQGPEFLIYFQGTGAADDSGLPNDRFFAVRPEGSVSTLKIQRTERGDSAVYLCASSLTGLSTDTQYFGPGTRLTVL.

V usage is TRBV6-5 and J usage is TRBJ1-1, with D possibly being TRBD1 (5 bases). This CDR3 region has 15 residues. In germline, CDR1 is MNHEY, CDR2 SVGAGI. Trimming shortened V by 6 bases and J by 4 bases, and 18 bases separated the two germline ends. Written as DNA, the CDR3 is TGTGCCAGCAGCCCGGGGGGAGGGAGAAGCACTGAAGCTTTCTTT. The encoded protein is CASSPGGGRSTEAFF.

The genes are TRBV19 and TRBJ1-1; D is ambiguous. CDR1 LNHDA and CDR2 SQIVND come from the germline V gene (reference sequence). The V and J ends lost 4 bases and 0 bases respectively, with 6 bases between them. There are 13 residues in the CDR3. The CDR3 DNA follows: TGTGCCAGTAGTACGGGAGTGAACACTGAAGCTTTCTTT. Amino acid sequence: CASSTGVNTEAFF.

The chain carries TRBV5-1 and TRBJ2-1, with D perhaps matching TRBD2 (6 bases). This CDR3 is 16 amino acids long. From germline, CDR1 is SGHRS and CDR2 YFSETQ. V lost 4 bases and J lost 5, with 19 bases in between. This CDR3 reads CASSLTGTLNDNEQFF. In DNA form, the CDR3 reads TGCGCCAGCAGCCTCACCGGGACTCTCAATGACAATGAGCAGTTCTTC.

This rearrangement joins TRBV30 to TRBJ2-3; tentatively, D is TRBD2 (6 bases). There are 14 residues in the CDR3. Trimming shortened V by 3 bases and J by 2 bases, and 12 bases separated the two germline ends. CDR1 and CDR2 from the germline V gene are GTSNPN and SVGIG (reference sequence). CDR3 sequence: CAWRGSGHTDTQYF. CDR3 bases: TGTGCCTGGAGAGGTAGCGGACACACAGATACGCAGTATTTT.

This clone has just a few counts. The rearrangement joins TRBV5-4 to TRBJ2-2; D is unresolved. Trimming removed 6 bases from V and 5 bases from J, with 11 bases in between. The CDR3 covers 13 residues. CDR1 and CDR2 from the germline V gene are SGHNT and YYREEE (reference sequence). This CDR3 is CASMLLATGELFF. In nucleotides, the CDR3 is TGTGCCAGCATGCTCTTAGCTACCGGGGAGCTGTTTTTT.

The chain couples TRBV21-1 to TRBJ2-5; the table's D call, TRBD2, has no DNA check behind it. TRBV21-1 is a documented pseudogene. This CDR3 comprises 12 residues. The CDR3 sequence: CASRDCQETQYF. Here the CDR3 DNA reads TGTGCCAGCAGGGACTGTCAAGAGACCCAGTACTTC.

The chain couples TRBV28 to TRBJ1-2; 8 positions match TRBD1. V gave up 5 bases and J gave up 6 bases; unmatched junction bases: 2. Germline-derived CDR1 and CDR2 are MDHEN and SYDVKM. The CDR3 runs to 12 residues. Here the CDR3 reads CASSPTGDGYTF. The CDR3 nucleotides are TGTGCCAGCAGTCCGACAGGGGATGGCTACACCTTC.

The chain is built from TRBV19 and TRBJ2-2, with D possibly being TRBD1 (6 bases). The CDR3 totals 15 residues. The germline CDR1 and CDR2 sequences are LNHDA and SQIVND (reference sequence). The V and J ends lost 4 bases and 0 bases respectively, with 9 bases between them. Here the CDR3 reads CASSRTAPNTGELFF. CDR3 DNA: TGTGCCAGTAGTAGGACAGCTCCGAACACCGGGGAGCTGTTTTTT.

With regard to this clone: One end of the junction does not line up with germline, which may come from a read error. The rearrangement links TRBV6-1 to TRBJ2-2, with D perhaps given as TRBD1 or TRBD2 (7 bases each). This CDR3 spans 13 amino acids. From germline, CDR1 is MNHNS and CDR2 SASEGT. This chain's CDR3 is CAGRQGGTGELFF. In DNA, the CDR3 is TGTGCCGGCAGACAGGGAGGGACCGGGGAGCTGTTTTTT.

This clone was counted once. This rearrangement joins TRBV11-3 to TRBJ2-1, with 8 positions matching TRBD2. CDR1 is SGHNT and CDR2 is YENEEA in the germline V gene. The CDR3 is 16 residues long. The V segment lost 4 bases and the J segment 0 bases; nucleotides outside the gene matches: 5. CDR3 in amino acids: CASSYSGGPSYNEQFF. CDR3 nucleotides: TGTGCCAGCAGCTACAGCGGGGGCCCCTCCTACAATGAGCAGTTCTTC.

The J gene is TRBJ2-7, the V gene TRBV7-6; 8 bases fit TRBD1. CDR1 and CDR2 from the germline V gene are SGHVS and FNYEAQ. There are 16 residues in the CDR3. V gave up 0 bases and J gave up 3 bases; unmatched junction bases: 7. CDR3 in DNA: TGTGCCAGCAGCTTAGCCGGGACAGGTAAAGTCTACGAGCAGTACTTC. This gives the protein CASSLAGTGKVYEQYF.

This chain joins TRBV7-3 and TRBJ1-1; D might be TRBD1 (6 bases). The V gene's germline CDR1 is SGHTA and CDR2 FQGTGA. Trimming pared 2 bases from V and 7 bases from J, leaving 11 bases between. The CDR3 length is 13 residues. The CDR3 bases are TGTGCCAGCAGCTTATTTGGGGGCCTTGAAGCTTTCTTT. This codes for CASSLFGGLEAFF.